The T cell receptor beta chain described here comes from a study of cytomegalovirus exposure and HLA in healthy donors. Unrecorded immune exposure was likely among donors, who were nominally healthy when sampled. Study results and caveats: With later analysis, a missense DCLRE1C variant became linked to TCR beta V- and J-gene trimming. Sequences of the TCR beta chain were said to predict the HLA-A and HLA-B alleles of most subjects accurately.

On this clone itself: Its antigen is still unknown.

Vbeta (60) and Jbeta (13) primers were used in the PCR. The data were produced by immunoSEQ multiplex PCR, yet TCRdb's version contains in-frame clones alone and is incomplete. The table records about 170,000 clones, 60% to 85% of them present only once. The CDR3 runs to 13 residues. Germline lookup yields CDR1 GTSNPN and CDR2 SVGIG (reference sequence). Trimming left V 7 bases short and J 4 bases short, with 14 bases between. The chain combines TRBV30 with TRBJ2-1; D gene unclear. Sequencing was done on a sample of PBMCs. The TCR was taken from a female donor in good health and CMV-seronegative. The CDR3 sequence is CAYRYVGYNEQFF. CDR3 sequence (DNA): TGTGCCTACCGTTATGTCGGGTACAATGAGCAGTTCTTC.